Shown below are 32 T cell receptor beta chains from a single sample sequenced in a study of vaccination and CD4 T cells after COVID-19. Antigens of these TCRs are unknown. Time point noted: late sampling 161 to 241 days after vaccination in a few convalescent patients. Treatment here: approximately nine-day PBMC culture with coronavirus spike peptide pools or control peptides (ViraFEST assay). Sequence data for DNA of cultured CD4+ T cells were generated by the Oncomine TCR Beta short-read assay. TCRdb called the PCR reads again in MiXCR, with one record for every CDR3 protein. This sample has some 23,000 distinct CDR3 sequences, with over 25% found just once. The source material was CD4+ T cells from blood, cultured in vitro, sampled about 7 months after SARS-CoV-2 vaccination. The receptors were sampled from a human donor who had recovered from COVID-19.

The chain links TRBV7-3 to TRBJ2-6; the D gene is possibly TRBD1 (5 bases). V was shortened by 2 bases and J by 2 bases, with 10 bases between the two germline ends. Per the germline V gene, CDR1 is SGHTA and CDR2 is FQGTGA. The CDR3 spans 16 residues. The DNA for the CDR3 is TGTGCCAGCAGCTTACTTTCAGGGCCTGGGGCCAACGTCCTGACTTTC. It codes for CASSLLSGPGANVLTF.

This clonotype occurred a few times. The chain has TRBV10-3 and TRBJ2-1; TRBD1 or TRBD2 may be the D gene (5 bases each). Per germline, CDR1 ENHRY and CDR2 SYGVKD. This CDR3 spans 15 amino acids. Trimming stripped 5 bases from V and 2 bases from J, with 13 bases between. The chain's CDR3 is CAISKGTDTYNEQFF. The CDR3 DNA is TGTGCCATCAGTAAGGGGACGGACACCTACAATGAGCAGTTCTTC.

This rearrangement joins TRBV2 to TRBJ2-7; D remains unclear. From germline, CDR1 is SNHLY and CDR2 FYNNEI. CDR3 length equals 10 residues. V gave up 5 bases and J gave up 3 bases, with 2 bases separating them. CDR3 coding DNA: TGTGCCAGCAGTCTCTACGAGCAGTACTTC. This translates into CASSLYEQYF.

The chain couples TRBV24-1 to TRBJ2-7; D unresolved. The V and J ends lost 4 bases and 5 bases respectively, with 11 bases between them. The V gene's germline CDR1 is KGHDR and CDR2 SFDVKD. The CDR3 totals 13 residues. The CDR3 reads CATSDPGWDEQYF. For the CDR3, the DNA is TGTGCCACCAGTGACCCCGGCTGGGACGAGCAGTACTTC.

In its sample, this clonotype was seen a few times. The chain couples TRBV19 to TRBJ2-5; tentatively, D is TRBD1 (5 bases). The CDR3 covers 14 residues. CDR1 and CDR2 from the germline V gene are LNHDA and SQIVND (reference sequence). V shed 1 base and J shed 2 bases, with 8 bases lying between them. The CDR3 reads CASSIATDQETQYF. Here the CDR3 DNA reads TGTGCCAGTAGTATAGCGACAGATCAAGAGACCCAGTACTTC.

This chain links TRBV7-2 with TRBJ2-1, with 8 bases lining up with TRBD2. V was clipped by 2 bases and J by 7 bases; unmatched bases: 13. The CDR3 contains 17 residues. The germline gives CDR1 SGHTA, CDR2 FQGNSA. CDR3 in amino acids: CASSLLPIFGRGNEQFF. The CDR3 coding sequence is TGTGCCAGCAGCTTACTTCCTATATTCGGGAGGGGGAATGAGCAGTTCTTC.

This clonotype was seen a few times. The V call is TRBV7-2, the J call TRBJ2-7; 10 bases are a match to TRBD1. The V gene's germline CDR1 is SGHTA and CDR2 FQGNSA. The CDR3 totals 15 residues. The junction had 7 bases not matched to a gene; V was cut back by 1 base and J by 7 bases. The CDR3 is CASSLDRDRGREQYF. The CDR3 bases are TGTGCCAGCAGCTTAGATAGGGACAGGGGACGGGAGCAGTACTTC.

The sample holds a few counts of this clonotype. V and J are TRBV7-3 and TRBJ1-1; 7 bases are a match to TRBD1. The CDR3 loop spans 17 amino acids. Germline assignment: CDR1 SGHTA and CDR2 FQGTGA. After removal of 2 bases from V and 5 bases from J, the junction contained 14 bases not matched to a gene. The CDR3 spells CASSLLGPRQGGTEAFF. The CDR3 DNA reads as TGTGCCAGCAGCTTATTAGGCCCCAGGCAGGGGGGTACTGAAGCTTTCTTT.

V usage is TRBV20-1 and J usage is TRBJ2-1; 12 bases align to TRBD2. The CDR3 has 15 residues. With V trimmed by 3 bases and J by 5 bases, 5 bases remained unmatched. Per germline, CDR1 DFQATT and CDR2 SNEGSKA (reference sequence). As DNA, the CDR3 is TGCAGTGCTAGGACGGGACTAGCGGGCAACAATGAGCAGTTCTTC. This gives the protein CSARTGLAGNNEQFF.

The V call is TRBV10-3, the J call TRBJ2-7, with 14 bases that match TRBD2. The CDR3 is 14 amino acids. The J segment lost 3 bases and the V segment lost 7 bases, leaving 2 bases of the junction unmatched. Germline CDR1 reads ENHRY; CDR2 reads SYGVKD. The CDR3 DNA sequence: TGTGCCATCACCGGGACTAGCGGGAGCTACGAGCAGTACTTC. It is translated as CAITGTSGSYEQYF.

Comment on this clonotype: A junction boundary mismatches the germline segment, possibly from a read error. V and J are TRBV20-1 and TRBJ1-2, with 7 bases aligning to TRBD1. This CDR3 is 13 amino acids long. Germline V gene sequence: CDR1 DFQATT, CDR2 SNEGSKA (reference sequence). Written as DNA, the CDR3 is TGCAGTGCTAGAGAGAGGGGGCGATATGGCTACATCTTC. Its protein product is CSARERGRYGYIF.

The J gene is TRBJ2-7, the V gene TRBV2; D gene uncertain. From germline, CDR1 is SNHLY and CDR2 FYNNEI. CDR3 size: 13 residues. The ends were cut back, 8 bases at V and 6 bases at J, with 17 bases in the middle. In DNA form, the CDR3 reads TGTGCCAGCCGGCGTAGCCCTGGGTTCGAGCAGTACTTC. The encoded protein is CASRRSPGFEQYF. Full variable domain (remainder filled in from reference TRBV2 and TRBJ2-7): EPEVTQTPSHQVTQMGQEVILRCVPISNHLYFYWYRQILGQKVEFLVSFYNNEISEKSEIFDDQFSVERPDGSNFTLKIRSTKLEDSAMYFCASRRSPGFEQYFGPGTRLTVT.

Only a few counts were recorded for this clonotype. The rearrangement joins TRBV10-1 to TRBJ2-3, with D maybe TRBD2 (7 bases). Germline lookup yields CDR1 WNHNN and CDR2 SYGVQD (reference sequence). V gave up 3 bases and J gave up 6 bases, with 13 bases separating them. The length of the CDR3 is 14 residues. The CDR3 DNA follows: TGCGCCAGCAGTGAAGGGGGGGCGGTGGATACGCAGTATTTT. It is translated as CASSEGGAVDTQYF.

This clonotype was picked up a small number of times. The chain joins TRBV28 to TRBJ2-1; D might be TRBD2 (5 bases). CDR1 MDHEN and CDR2 SYDVKM come from the germline V gene. The CDR3 contains 13 residues. The germline V and J ends were trimmed by 6 bases and 12 bases, with 18 bases remaining between them. CDR3 nucleotides: TGTGCCAGCAGCATCGCCTCGGGGTTGGGGCAGTTCTTC. The encoded protein is CASSIASGLGQFF.

This clonotype was detected a few times. The J gene is TRBJ2-1, the V gene TRBV10-1, with 13 bases aligning to TRBD2. Trimming at V came to 6 bases and at J to 6 bases, leaving 5 bases not matched to a gene. CDR1 and CDR2 (germline): WNHNN, SYGVQD (reference sequence). The CDR3 extends over 15 amino acids. The CDR3, as DNA: TGCGCCAGCAGCGATGGACTAGCGGGAGCCAATGAGCAGTTCTTC. Translating gives CASSDGLAGANEQFF.

This chain uses TRBV29-1 with TRBJ1-5; possibly TRBD1 for D (5 bases). Germline-derived CDR1 and CDR2 are SQVTM and ANQGSEA. V was clipped by 3 bases and J by 1 base, with 13 bases between them. The CDR3 consists of 15 residues. CDR3 in DNA: TGCAGCGTTGACACCGGGGGAGGGAGCAATCAGCCCCAGCATTTT. This translates into CSVDTGGGSNQPQHF.

This clonotype has more than one count but fewer than ten. The chain links TRBV7-7 to TRBJ2-1; TRBD1 matches at 9 bases. CDR3 length equals 15 residues. V lost 5 bases to trimming and J lost 7 bases; unmatched junction nucleotides: 9. Germline CDR1 SSHAT, CDR2 FNYEAQ (reference sequence). The CDR3 loop reads CASSLTQGALNEQFF. The DNA of the CDR3 is TGTGCCAGCAGCCTAACACAGGGGGCGTTGAATGAGCAGTTCTTC.

The chain joins TRBV10-3 to TRBJ1-2; 7 bases match TRBD1. Trimming took 2 bases from V and 4 from J; bases not matched to a gene: 1. The germline V gene encodes CDR1 ENHRY and CDR2 SYGVKD. The CDR3 runs 13 residues. Here the CDR3 reads CAISEGDSYGYTF. CDR3 coding DNA: TGTGCCATCAGTGAGGGGGACAGCTATGGCTACACCTTC.

V is TRBV28 and J is TRBJ1-5; D ambiguous. The CDR3 consists of 12 residues. The V and J ends lost 6 bases and 4 bases respectively, with 7 bases between them. Germline V gene lookup returns CDR1 MDHEN and CDR2 SYDVKM. The CDR3 spells CASSWRNQPQHF. In nucleotides, the CDR3 is TGTGCCAGCAGCTGGCGAAATCAGCCCCAGCATTTT.

This chain uses TRBV7-2 with TRBJ1-5, with a weak D call TRBD1 (6 bases). Germline V gene data show CDR1 as SGHTA and CDR2 as FQGNSA. Trimming left V 1 base short and J 2 bases short, with 9 bases between. This CDR3 has 15 amino acids. CDR3 in amino acids: CASSLVEGGNQPQHF. CDR3 sequence (DNA): TGTGCCAGCAGCTTAGTGGAGGGGGGCAATCAGCCCCAGCATTTT. Variable domain in full (rest from reference TRBV7-2 and TRBJ1-5): GAGVSQSPSNKVTEKGKDVELRCDPISGHTALYWYRQSLGQGLEFLIYFQGNSAPDKSGLPSDRFSAERTGGSVSTLTIQRTQQEDSAVYLCASSLVEGGNQPQHFGDGTRLSIL.

The gene calls are TRBV11-2 and TRBJ2-7; possible D gene TRBD1, 5 bases. The CDR3 runs to 15 residues. Trimming cost V 5 bases and J 1 base, with 15 bases left between them. Germline V lookup: CDR1 SGHAT, CDR2 FQNNGV. The CDR3 here is CASSPSRVESYEQYF. For the CDR3, the DNA is TGTGCCAGCAGCCCGAGCAGGGTGGAGTCCTACGAGCAGTACTTC.

The sample holds a few counts of this clonotype. This rearrangement joins TRBV20-1 to TRBJ1-5; D not resolved. The germline V gene encodes CDR1 DFQATT and CDR2 SNEGSKA (reference sequence). V was pared by 3 bases and J by 5 bases, with 17 bases between. The CDR3 covers 15 residues. CDR3 region: CSARELRRWDQPQHF. CDR3 sequence (DNA): TGCAGTGCTAGGGAACTCAGGCGTTGGGATCAGCCCCAGCATTTT.

This chain joins TRBV29-1 and TRBJ1-1; 7 positions match TRBD1. This CDR3 has 13 amino acids. V was pared by 8 bases and J by 0 bases, with 6 bases of the junction left unmatched. CDR1 is SQVTM and CDR2 is ANQGSEA in the germline V gene. This CDR3 reads CSTKDRMNTEAFF. The CDR3 region has the DNA TGCAGCACCAAGGACAGGATGAACACTGAAGCTTTCTTT.

V gene TRBV5-1 combines with J gene TRBJ2-5, with 7 bases aligning to TRBD1. The V gene end was trimmed by 2 bases and the J gene end by 5 bases; junction bases not matched to a gene: 3. Germline CDR1 reads SGHRS; CDR2 reads YFSETQ. The CDR3 is made up of 13 amino acids. The CDR3 sequence is CASSLQGSETQYF. The CDR3, as DNA: TGCGCCAGCAGCTTACAGGGGTCGGAGACCCAGTACTTC.

The rearrangement joins TRBV19 to TRBJ2-7; TRBD1 agrees at 8 bases. CDR3 length: 15 residues. The germline V gene encodes CDR1 LNHDA and CDR2 SQIVND (reference sequence). Trimming cost V 1 base and J 3 bases; bases outside gene matches: 5. The DNA for the CDR3 is TGTGCCAGTAGTATAGGGTCAGGGGGCTTCTACGAGCAGTACTTC. Protein sequence: CASSIGSGGFYEQYF.

This chain links TRBV5-1 with TRBJ2-1; TRBD1 might be the D (5 bases). CDR1 is SGHRS and CDR2 is YFSETQ in the germline V gene. Trimming took 0 bases from V and 8 from J, leaving 12 bases between them. CDR3 length: 14 residues. Written as DNA, the CDR3 is TGCGCCAGCAGCTTGGTTCAGGGTACCCATGAGCAGTTCTTC. It yields the protein CASSLVQGTHEQFF.

CDR3 sequence: CASSLLTQETQYF. CDR3 coding DNA: TGCGCCAGCAGCTTATTAACCCAAGAGACCCAGTACTTC. The chain couples TRBV5-1 to TRBJ2-5; D gene unclear. CDR1 is SGHRS and CDR2 is YFSETQ in the germline V gene. The CDR3 totals 13 residues. V was clipped by 2 bases and J by 1 base, with 6 bases between them.

This sequence joins TRBV15 and TRBJ2-1, with D possibly being TRBD1 (6 bases). V dropped 4 bases and J dropped 1 base, with 17 bases sitting between them. Germline values: CDR1 LNHNV, CDR2 YYDKDF (reference sequence). The CDR3 sequence is 17 residues long. Here the CDR3 reads CATSIRTGTPSYNEQFF. CDR3 bases: TGTGCCACCAGCATCCGAACCGGGACACCATCCTACAATGAGCAGTTCTTC.

The chain employs TRBV2 and TRBJ2-7; weak D call: TRBD2 (6 bases). V lost 8 bases, J lost 0 bases, and 17 bases lay in between. The CDR3 is made up of 15 amino acids. Germline CDR1 reads SNHLY; CDR2 reads FYNNEI. The DNA of the CDR3 is TGTGCCAGCGGTGCTGCTGGCGGGACCTCCTACGAGCAGTACTTC. This codes for CASGAAGGTSYEQYF.

The CDR3 reads CASSLGGGSGFISYEQYF. CDR3 DNA sequence: TGTGCCAGCAGCTTGGGCGGCGGTAGCGGGTTCATCTCCTACGAGCAGTACTTC. The gene calls are TRBV5-6 and TRBJ2-7, with 7 bases matching TRBD2. There are 18 residues in the CDR3. The trim removed 0 bases at V and 0 bases at J, leaving 12 bases unmatched. Germline lookup yields CDR1 SGHDT and CDR2 YYEEEE.

J is TRBJ2-7 and V is TRBV10-3; D may be TRBD2 (6 bases). Germline V gene lookup returns CDR1 ENHRY and CDR2 SYGVKD. Trimming left V 6 bases short and J 3 bases short, with 21 bases between. The CDR3 has 16 amino acids. The CDR3 sequence is CAIRGDRLTSNYEQYF. As DNA, the CDR3 is TGTGCCATCAGAGGCGACAGACTGACTAGTAACTACGAGCAGTACTTC.

This clonotype was observed a few times. The V and J genes are TRBV7-6 and TRBJ1-1, with D maybe TRBD1 (6 bases). Germline values: CDR1 SGHVS, CDR2 FNYEAQ. V lost 2 bases and J lost 0, with 13 bases in between. This CDR3 region has 16 residues. The CDR3, as DNA: TGTGCCAGCAGCTTACGGAGGGGGGAGATGAACACTGAAGCTTTCTTT. Residues: CASSLRRGEMNTEAFF.